The sequence of this T cell receptor beta chain was determined in a study of blood T cell repertoires in COVID-19. Across the whole study: For recovered donors of Cohort 3, there were two negative PCRs, clearance, or symptom resolution. T cells, B-cell-depleted T cells, or PBMCs supplied cDNA or gDNA.

The table came from immunoSEQ multiplex PCR; TCRdb's copy has only in-frame clones and leaves some out. The sample records roughly 140,000 clones, approximately 80% being singletons. Those enrolled, adults aged 18 to 89 years, came from 24 US areas. Which cohort a participant joined came from the clinical history participants gave. The CDR3 sequence is 16 residues long. V lost 5 bases to trimming and J lost 8 bases, with 22 bases between them. Germline V lookup: CDR1 SEHNR, CDR2 FQNEAQ (reference sequence). This TCR came from a man aged 50-60 years in a cohort exposed to, infected with or recovered from COVID-19 (not recorded which). The specimen sequenced was PBMCs or T cells enriched from blood (not recorded which). The chain carries TRBV7-9 and TRBJ2-1; possible D gene TRBD1, 6 bases. The CDR3 DNA is TGTGCCAGCAGCCCAGGGGCCAGCCCTCTTGGCGATGAGCAGTTCTTC. Its protein is CASSPGASPLGDEQFF.